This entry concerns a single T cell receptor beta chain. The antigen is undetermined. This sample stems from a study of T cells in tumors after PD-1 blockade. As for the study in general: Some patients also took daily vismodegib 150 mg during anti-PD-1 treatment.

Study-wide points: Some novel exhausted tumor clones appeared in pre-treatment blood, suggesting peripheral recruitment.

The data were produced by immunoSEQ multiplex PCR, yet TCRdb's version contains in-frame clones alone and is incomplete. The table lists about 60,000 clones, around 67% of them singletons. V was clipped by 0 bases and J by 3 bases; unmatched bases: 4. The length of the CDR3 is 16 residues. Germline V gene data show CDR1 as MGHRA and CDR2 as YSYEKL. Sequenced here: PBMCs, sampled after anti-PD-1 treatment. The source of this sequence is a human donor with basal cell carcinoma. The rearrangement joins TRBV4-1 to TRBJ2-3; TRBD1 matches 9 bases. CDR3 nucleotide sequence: TGCGCCAGCAGCCAAGAGGGACAGGGACGGACAGATACGCAGTATTTT. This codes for CASSQEGQGRTDTQYF.